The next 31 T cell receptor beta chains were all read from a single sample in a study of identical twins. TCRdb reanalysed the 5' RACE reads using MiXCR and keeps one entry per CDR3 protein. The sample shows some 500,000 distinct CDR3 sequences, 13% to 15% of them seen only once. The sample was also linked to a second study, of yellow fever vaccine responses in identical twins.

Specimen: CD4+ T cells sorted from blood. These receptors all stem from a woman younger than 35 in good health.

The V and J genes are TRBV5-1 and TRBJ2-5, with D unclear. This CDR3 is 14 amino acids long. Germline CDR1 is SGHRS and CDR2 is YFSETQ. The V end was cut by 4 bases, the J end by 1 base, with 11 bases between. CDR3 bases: TGCGCCAGCAGCGCACTCTGGGGCCAAGAGACCCAGTACTTC. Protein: CASSALWGQETQYF. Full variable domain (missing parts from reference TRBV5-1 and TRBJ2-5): KAGVTQTPRYLIKTRGQQVTLSCSPISGHRSVSWYQQTPGQGLQFLFEYFSETQRNKGNFPGRFSGRQFSNSRSEMNVSTLELGDSALYLCASSALWGQETQYFGPGTRLLVL.

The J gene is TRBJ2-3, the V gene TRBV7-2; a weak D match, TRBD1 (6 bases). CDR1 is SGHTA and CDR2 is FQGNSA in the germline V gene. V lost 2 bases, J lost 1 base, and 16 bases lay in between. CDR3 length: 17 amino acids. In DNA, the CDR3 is TGTGCCAGCAGCTTAAGGCCCGGGCCAGGGGGCACAGATACGCAGTATTTT. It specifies CASSLRPGPGGTDTQYF.

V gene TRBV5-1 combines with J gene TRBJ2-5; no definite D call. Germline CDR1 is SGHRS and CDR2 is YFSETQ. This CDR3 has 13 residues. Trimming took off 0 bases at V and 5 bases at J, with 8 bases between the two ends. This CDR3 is CASSLVSPETQYF. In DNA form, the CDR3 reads TGCGCCAGCAGCTTGGTTAGCCCCGAGACCCAGTACTTC.

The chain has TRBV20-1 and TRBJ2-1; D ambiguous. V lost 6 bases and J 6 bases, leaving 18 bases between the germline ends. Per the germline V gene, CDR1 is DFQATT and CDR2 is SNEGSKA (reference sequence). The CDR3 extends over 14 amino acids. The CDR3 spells CSADPQLTLNEQFF. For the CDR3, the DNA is TGCAGTGCCGACCCCCAGCTTACCCTCAATGAGCAGTTCTTC.

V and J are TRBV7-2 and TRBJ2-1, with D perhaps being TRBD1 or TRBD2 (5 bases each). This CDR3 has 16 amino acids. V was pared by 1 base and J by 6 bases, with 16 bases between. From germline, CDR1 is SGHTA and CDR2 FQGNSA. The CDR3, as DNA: TGTGCCAGCAGCTTAGGAGGGGTCTTCCCCCTCAATGAGCAGTTCTTC. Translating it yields CASSLGGVFPLNEQFF.

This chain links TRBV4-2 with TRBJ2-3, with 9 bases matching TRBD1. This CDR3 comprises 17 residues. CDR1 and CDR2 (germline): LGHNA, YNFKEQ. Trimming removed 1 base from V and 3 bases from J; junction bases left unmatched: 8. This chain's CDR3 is CASSQAAGTGLTDTQYF. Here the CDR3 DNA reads TGTGCCAGCAGCCAAGCCGCTGGGACAGGGTTAACAGATACGCAGTATTTT.

The CDR3 DNA sequence: TGCGCCAGCAGCTCCAGCCAGTGGAACGAGCAGTACTTC. Translated, it gives CASSSSQWNEQYF. The J gene is TRBJ2-7, the V gene TRBV5-1; D remains ambiguous. Trimming shortened V by 3 bases and J by 5 bases, and 12 bases separated the two germline ends. Germline-derived CDR1 and CDR2 are SGHRS and YFSETQ. This CDR3 is built from 13 residues.

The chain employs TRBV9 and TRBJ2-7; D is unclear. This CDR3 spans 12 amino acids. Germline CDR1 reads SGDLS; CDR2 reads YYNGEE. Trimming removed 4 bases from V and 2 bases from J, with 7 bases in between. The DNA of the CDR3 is TGTGCCAGCAGCCCGGTCGCCTACGAGCAGTACTTC. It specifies CASSPVAYEQYF. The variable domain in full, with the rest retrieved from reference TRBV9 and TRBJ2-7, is DSGVTQTPKHLITATGQRVTLRCSPRSGDLSVYWYQQSLDQGLQFLIQYYNGEERAKGNILERFSAQQFPDLHSELNLSSLELGDSALYFCASSPVAYEQYFGPGTRLTVT.

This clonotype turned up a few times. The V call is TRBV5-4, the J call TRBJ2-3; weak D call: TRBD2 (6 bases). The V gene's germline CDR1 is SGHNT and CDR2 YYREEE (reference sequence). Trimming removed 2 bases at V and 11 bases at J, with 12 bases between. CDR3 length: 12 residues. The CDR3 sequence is CASSLTGTEQYF. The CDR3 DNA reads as TGTGCCAGCAGCTTAACCGGGACTGAGCAGTATTTT.

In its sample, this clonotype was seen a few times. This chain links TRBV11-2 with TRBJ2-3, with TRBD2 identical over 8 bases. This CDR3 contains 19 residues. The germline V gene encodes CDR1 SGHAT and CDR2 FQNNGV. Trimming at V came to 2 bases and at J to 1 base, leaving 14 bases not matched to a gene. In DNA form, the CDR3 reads TGTGCCAGCAGCTTATACGGGGGGCGGGGGGCCGCGGGCACAGATACGCAGTATTTT. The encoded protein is CASSLYGGRGAAGTDTQYF. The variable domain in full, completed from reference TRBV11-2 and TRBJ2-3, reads EAGVAQSPRYKIIEKRQSVAFWCNPISGHATLYWYQQILGQGPKLLIQFQNNGVVDDSQLPKDRFSAERLKGVDSTLKIQPAKLEDSAVYLCASSLYGGRGAAGTDTQYFGPGTRLTVL.

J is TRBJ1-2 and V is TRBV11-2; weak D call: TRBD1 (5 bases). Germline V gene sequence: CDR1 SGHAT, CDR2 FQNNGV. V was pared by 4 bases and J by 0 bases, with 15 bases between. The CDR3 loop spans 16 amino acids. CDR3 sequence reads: CASSSWRGESNYGYTF. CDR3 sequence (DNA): TGTGCCAGCAGCTCCTGGCGAGGGGAATCTAACTATGGCTACACCTTC.

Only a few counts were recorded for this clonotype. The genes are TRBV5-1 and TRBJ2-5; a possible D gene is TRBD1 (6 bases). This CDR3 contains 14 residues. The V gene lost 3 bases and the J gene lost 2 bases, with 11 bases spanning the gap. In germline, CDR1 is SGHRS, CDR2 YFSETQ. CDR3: CASSSGQPQETQYF. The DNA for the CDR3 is TGCGCCAGCAGCTCGGGACAACCTCAAGAGACCCAGTACTTC.

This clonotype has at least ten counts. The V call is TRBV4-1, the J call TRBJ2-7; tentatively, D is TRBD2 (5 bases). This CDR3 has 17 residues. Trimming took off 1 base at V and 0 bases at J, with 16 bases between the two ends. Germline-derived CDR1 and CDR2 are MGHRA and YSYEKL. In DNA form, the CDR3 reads TGCGCCAGCAGCCAAGGGGCTCGGGGTCAAATCTCCTACGAGCAGTACTTC. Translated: CASSQGARGQISYEQYF.

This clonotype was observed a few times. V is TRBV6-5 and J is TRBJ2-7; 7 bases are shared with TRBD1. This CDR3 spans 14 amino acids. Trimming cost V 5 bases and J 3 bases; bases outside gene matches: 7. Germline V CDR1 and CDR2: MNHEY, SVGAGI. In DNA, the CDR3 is TGTGCCAGCAGTCATCGACAGGGCGACTACGAGCAGTACTTC. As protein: CASSHRQGDYEQYF.

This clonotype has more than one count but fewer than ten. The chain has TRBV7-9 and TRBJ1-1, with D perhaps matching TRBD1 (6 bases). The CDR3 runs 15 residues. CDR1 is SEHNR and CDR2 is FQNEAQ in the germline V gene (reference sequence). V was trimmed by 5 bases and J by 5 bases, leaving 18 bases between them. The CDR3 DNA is TGTGCCAGCAGCCCGTACAGGGACATTGGGACTGAAGCTTTCTTT. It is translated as CASSPYRDIGTEAFF.

The CDR3 loop is CASSPEKAQTQYF. The CDR3 DNA is TGTGCCAGCAGCCCAGAGAAGGCCCAGACCCAGTACTTC. V and J are TRBV7-6 and TRBJ2-5; D gene uncertain. The CDR3 consists of 13 residues. Germline V lookup: CDR1 SGHVS, CDR2 FNYEAQ. V dropped 5 bases and J dropped 6 bases, with 13 bases sitting between them.

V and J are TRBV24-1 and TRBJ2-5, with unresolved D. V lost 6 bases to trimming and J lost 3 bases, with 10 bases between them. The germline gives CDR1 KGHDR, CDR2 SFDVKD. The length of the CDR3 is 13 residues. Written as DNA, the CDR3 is TGTGCCACCAGTAAAGGGAAGAAAGAGACCCAGTACTTC. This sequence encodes CATSKGKKETQYF.

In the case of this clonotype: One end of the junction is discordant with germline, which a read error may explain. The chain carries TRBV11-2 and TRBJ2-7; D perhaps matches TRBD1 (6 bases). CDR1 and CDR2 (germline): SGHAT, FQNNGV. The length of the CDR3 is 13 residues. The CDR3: CASSVDRPYEQYF. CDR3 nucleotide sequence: TGTGCCAGCAGCGTAGACAGGCCTTACGAGCAGTACTTC.

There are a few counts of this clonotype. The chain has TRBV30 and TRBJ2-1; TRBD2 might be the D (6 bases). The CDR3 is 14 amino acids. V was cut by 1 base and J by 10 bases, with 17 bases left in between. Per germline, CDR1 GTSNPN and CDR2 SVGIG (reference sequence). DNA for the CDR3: TGTGCCTGGAGTGCGTTAGCAGCCGCGGGGGAGCAGTTCTTC. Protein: CAWSALAAAGEQFF. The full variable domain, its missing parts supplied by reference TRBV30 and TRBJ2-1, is SQTIHQWPATLVQPVGSPLSLECTVEGTSNPNLYWYRQAAGRGLQLLFYSVGIGQISSEVPQNLSASRPQDRQFILSSKKLLLSDSGFYLCAWSALAAAGEQFFGPGTRLTVL.

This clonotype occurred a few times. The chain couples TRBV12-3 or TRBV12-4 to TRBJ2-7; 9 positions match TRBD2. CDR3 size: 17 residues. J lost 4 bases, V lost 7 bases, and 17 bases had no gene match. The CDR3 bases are TGTGCCAGCAAGTTCCACCCAGCCGGGACTAGCCCTTACGAGCAGTACTTC. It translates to CASKFHPAGTSPYEQYF.

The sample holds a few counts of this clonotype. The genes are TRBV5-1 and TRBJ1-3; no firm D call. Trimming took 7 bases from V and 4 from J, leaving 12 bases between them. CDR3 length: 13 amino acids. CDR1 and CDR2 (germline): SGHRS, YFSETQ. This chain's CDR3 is CASRYMEGNTIYF. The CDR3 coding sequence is TGCGCCAGCCGCTACATGGAAGGAAACACCATATATTTT.

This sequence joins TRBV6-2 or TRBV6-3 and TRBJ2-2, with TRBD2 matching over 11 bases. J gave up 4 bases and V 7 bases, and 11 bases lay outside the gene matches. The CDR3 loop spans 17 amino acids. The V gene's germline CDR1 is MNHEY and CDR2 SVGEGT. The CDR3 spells CASTQQTSGVGTGELFF. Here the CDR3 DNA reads TGTGCCAGCACCCAGCAGACTAGCGGGGTTGGCACCGGGGAGCTGTTTTTT.

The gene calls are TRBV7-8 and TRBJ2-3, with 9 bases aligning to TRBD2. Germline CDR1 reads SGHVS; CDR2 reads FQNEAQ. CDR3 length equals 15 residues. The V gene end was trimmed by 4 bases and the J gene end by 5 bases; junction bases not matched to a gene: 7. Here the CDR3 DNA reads TGTGCCAGCAGCTATATAGCGGGGGACGTAGATACGCAGTATTTT. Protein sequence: CASSYIAGDVDTQYF.

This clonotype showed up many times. DNA for the CDR3: TGTGCCACTGATAGACGGGCAGATACGCAGTATTTT. Translated, it gives CATDRRADTQYF. The chain has TRBV2 and TRBJ2-3, with unresolved D. Germline V CDR1 and CDR2: SNHLY, FYNNEI. V was trimmed by 10 bases and J by 4 bases, leaving 12 bases between them. This CDR3 spans 12 amino acids.

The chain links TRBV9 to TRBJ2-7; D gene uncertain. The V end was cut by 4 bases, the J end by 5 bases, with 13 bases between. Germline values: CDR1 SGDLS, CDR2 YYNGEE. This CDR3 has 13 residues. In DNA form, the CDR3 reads TGTGCCAGCAGCTCCGGGCGACGGGACGAGCAGTACTTC. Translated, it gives CASSSGRRDEQYF.

The DNA of the CDR3 is TGTGCCAGTACCGGACCTTCGGGCACTGAAGCTTTCTTT. The encoded protein is CASTGPSGTEAFF. This sequence joins TRBV19 and TRBJ1-1; D not resolved. Germline values: CDR1 LNHDA, CDR2 SQIVND (reference sequence). The ends were cut back, 7 bases at V and 4 bases at J, with 13 bases in the middle. The CDR3 extends over 13 amino acids.

The CDR3 protein is CAWSSGPGTETQYF. The CDR3 nucleotides read TGTGCCTGGTCTTCGGGCCCGGGGACCGAGACCCAGTACTTC. J is TRBJ2-5 and V is TRBV30; D might be TRBD1 or TRBD2, each matching 5 bases. Germline CDR1 reads GTSNPN; CDR2 reads SVGIG (reference sequence). Trimming took 5 bases from V and 5 from J, leaving 18 bases between them. The CDR3 runs to 14 residues.

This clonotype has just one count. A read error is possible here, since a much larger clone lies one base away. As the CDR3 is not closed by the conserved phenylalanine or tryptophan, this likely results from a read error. DNA of the CDR3: TGTGCCAGCAGTTACTCAATTTCGGGACTAAGATCCTATGAGCAGTTCCTC. Translating gives CASSYSISGLRSYEQFL. The rearrangement joins TRBV6-2 or TRBV6-3 to TRBJ2-1; 7 nucleotides match TRBD2. CDR1 and CDR2 from the germline V gene are MNHEY and SVGEGT. Trimming took 0 bases from V and 8 from J; bases not matched to a gene: 13. This CDR3 spans 17 amino acids.

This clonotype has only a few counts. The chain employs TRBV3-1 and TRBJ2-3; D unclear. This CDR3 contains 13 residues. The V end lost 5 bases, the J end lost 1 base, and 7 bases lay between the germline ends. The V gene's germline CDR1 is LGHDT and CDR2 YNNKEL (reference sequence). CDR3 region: CASSEAGTDTQYF. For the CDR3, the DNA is TGTGCCAGCAGCGAGGCGGGCACAGATACGCAGTATTTT.

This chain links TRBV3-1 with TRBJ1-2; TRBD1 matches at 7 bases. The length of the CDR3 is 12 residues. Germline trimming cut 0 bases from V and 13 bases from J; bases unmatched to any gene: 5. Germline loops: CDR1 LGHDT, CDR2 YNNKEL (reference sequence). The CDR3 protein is CASSQDSGQSTF. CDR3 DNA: TGTGCCAGCAGCCAAGATTCGGGACAGAGCACCTTC.

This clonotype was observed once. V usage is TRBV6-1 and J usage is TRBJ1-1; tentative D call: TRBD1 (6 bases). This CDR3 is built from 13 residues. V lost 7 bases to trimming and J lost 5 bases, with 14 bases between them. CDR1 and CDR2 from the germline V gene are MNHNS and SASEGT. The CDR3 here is CASNLRGGTEAFF. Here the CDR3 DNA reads TGTGCCAGCAACCTCAGGGGAGGGACTGAAGCTTTCTTT.